The TCR beta chain under discussion was sequenced for a study of cytomegalovirus exposure and HLA in healthy donors. Germline CDR1 and CDR2: LGHNA and YSLEER. This CDR3 has 13 residues. Trimming stripped 0 bases from V and 3 bases from J, with 3 bases between. PCR employed 60 Vbeta and 13 Jbeta primers. TCRdb's copy holds only in-frame clones and misses some; the assay was immunoSEQ multiplex PCR. The sample lists 170,000 or so clones, around three quarters seen once, with 4.5% to 6% in the top ten. The chain employs TRBV4-3 and TRBJ2-1; D is unresolved. The sequence came from a man in his forties or fifties in good health and CMV-seronegative. The sequenced sample was PBMCs. CDR3 residues: CASSQDYYNEQFF. For the CDR3, the DNA is TGCGCCAGCAGCCAAGACTACTACAATGAGCAGTTCTTC.